Presented here are 18 T cell receptor beta chains from one specimen sequenced in a study of CD8 T cells in ankylosing spondylitis. TCRdb ran MiXCR on the 5' RACE reads and lists one entry per CDR3 protein. Of just over 350,000 distinct CDR3 sequences in the sample, 20% were seen once. Sequencing used blood, either unsorted or a sorted T cell fraction (not recorded which). These receptor sequences come from a male donor with ankylosing spondylitis or in good health (not recorded which).

This clonotype was seen a single time. The genes are TRBV2 and TRBJ2-3; D remains unclear. V gave up 0 bases and J gave up 4 bases, with 8 bases separating them. Germline values: CDR1 SNHLY, CDR2 FYNNEI. The CDR3 contains 14 residues. Here the CDR3 reads CASSEARRPDTQYF. The CDR3 nucleotides are TGTGCCAGCAGTGAAGCGAGGCGGCCAGATACGCAGTATTTT. The variable domain in full, with the rest retrieved from reference TRBV2 and TRBJ2-3, is EPEVTQTPSHQVTQMGQEVILRCVPISNHLYFYWYRQILGQKVEFLVSFYNNEISEKSEIFDDQFSVERPDGSNFTLKIRSTKLEDSAMYFCASSEARRPDTQYFGPGTRLTVL.

The chain is built from TRBV24-1 and TRBJ2-2, with D hard to call. The CDR3 runs 15 residues. V was shortened by 0 bases and J by 3 bases, with 7 bases between the two germline ends. Germline CDR1 is KGHDR and CDR2 is SFDVKD. CDR3 DNA: TGTGCCACCAGTGATTTGGGGAAAGACACCGGGGAGCTGTTTTTT. Translating gives CATSDLGKDTGELFF.

The chain links TRBV20-1 to TRBJ2-7, with 8 bases that match TRBD2. CDR3 length: 14 residues. Germline assignment: CDR1 DFQATT and CDR2 SNEGSKA (reference sequence). V shed 0 bases, J shed 3 bases, and the junction held 4 bases outside the gene matches. CDR3 protein: CSARDTAGGYEQYF. DNA of the CDR3: TGCAGTGCTAGAGATACGGCGGGGGGCTACGAGCAGTACTTC.

The chain is built from TRBV29-1 and TRBJ2-7; D is uncertain. CDR1 is SQVTM, CDR2 ANQGSEA, per germline. Between the trimmed V and J ends, which lost 4 bases and 0 bases, there was a span of 7 bases. The CDR3 is 12 residues long. The CDR3 loop reads CSVAYSSYEQYF. The CDR3 nucleotides are TGCAGCGTTGCTTACAGCTCCTACGAGCAGTACTTC.

This clonotype was detected only a few times. The chain combines TRBV3-1 with TRBJ2-2; D unresolved. Between the trimmed V and J ends, which lost 3 bases and 2 bases, there was a span of 4 bases. Germline V gives CDR1 LGHDT, CDR2 YNNKEL (reference sequence). CDR3 length: 13 residues. CDR3 nucleotides: TGTGCCAGCAGCCATCCCAACACCGGGGAGCTGTTTTTT. Encoded protein: CASSHPNTGELFF.

In this sample, this clonotype turned up a few times. CDR3 coding DNA: TGTGCCACCAGCAGCACAGGGTTGGGCGAGCAGTACTTC. This encodes CATSSTGLGEQYF. This rearrangement joins TRBV15 to TRBJ2-7, with D maybe TRBD1 (6 bases). Trimming took off 3 bases at V and 6 bases at J, with 12 bases between the two ends. Germline-derived CDR1 and CDR2 are LNHNV and YYDKDF (reference sequence). The CDR3 spans 13 residues.

The V and J genes are TRBV29-1 and TRBJ2-2; 8 nucleotides agree with TRBD1. This CDR3 is 16 amino acids long. V lost 1 base and J lost 6; bases outside the gene matches: 10. From germline, CDR1 is SQVTM and CDR2 ANQGSEA. In nucleotides, the CDR3 is TGCAGCGTTGAAGGGGGGCAGGGGGCTAAGCCCGGGGAGCTGTTTTTT. It is translated as CSVEGGQGAKPGELFF.

The V and J genes are TRBV6-9 and TRBJ2-7; 10 positions agree with TRBD2. CDR1 and CDR2 (germline): MNHGY, SVAAGI. The CDR3 length is 16 residues. Trimming removed 3 bases from V and 4 bases from J; junction bases left unmatched: 9. The CDR3 protein is CASSYTQRGGTYEQYF. CDR3 nucleotide sequence: TGTGCCAGCAGTTACACACAGCGGGGGGGCACATACGAGCAGTACTTC.

Only a few counts were recorded for this clonotype. The J gene is TRBJ2-7, the V gene TRBV9; 7 bases match TRBD2. The CDR3 loop spans 14 amino acids. Trimming took 5 bases from V and 2 from J; bases not matched to a gene: 7. Germline CDR1 and CDR2: SGDLS and YYNGEE. DNA of the CDR3: TGTGCCAGCAGTCTTGGGGGGGAAACCTACGAGCAGTACTTC. Encoded protein: CASSLGGETYEQYF.

This clonotype was seen only a few times. For the CDR3, the DNA is TGTGCCAGCACCCCTGCCCCCAGTGAGCAGTTCTTC. It specifies CASTPAPSEQFF. The genes are TRBV12-3 or TRBV12-4 and TRBJ2-1; the D is unclear. This CDR3 region has 12 residues. V lost 7 bases to trimming and J lost 9 bases, with 13 bases between them.

In DNA form, the CDR3 reads TGCGCCAGCAGCCAACGCCAGCTTCTCCTTAATCTCACAGATACGCAGTATTTT. Protein product: CASSQRQLLLNLTDTQYF. The rearrangement links TRBV5-1 to TRBJ2-3; D gene ambiguous. Germline CDR1 and CDR2: SGHRS and YFSETQ. Trimming left V 4 bases short and J 2 bases short, with 23 bases between. The CDR3 is 18 amino acids.

The genes are TRBV7-8 and TRBJ2-1; D may be TRBD2 (6 bases). The ends were cut back, 0 bases at V and 5 bases at J, with 17 bases in the middle. Germline-derived CDR1 and CDR2 are SGHVS and FQNEAQ. The CDR3 length is 17 residues. CDR3 sequence (DNA): TGTGCCAGCAGCTTAGCGGGGGGTTCCGAAACTCACAATGAGCAGTTCTTC. This codes for CASSLAGGSETHNEQFF.

The rearrangement uses TRBV6-2 or TRBV6-3 and TRBJ2-2, with D maybe TRBD2 (7 bases). Germline V gene sequence: CDR1 MNHEY, CDR2 SVGEGT. The CDR3 contains 13 residues. The ends were cut back, 6 bases at V and 4 bases at J, with 9 bases in the middle. CDR3 sequence: CASRGGGTGELFF. CDR3 bases: TGTGCCAGCAGAGGGGGGGGCACCGGGGAGCTGTTTTTT.

In its sample, this clonotype was seen a few times. The chain recombines TRBV12-3 or TRBV12-4 with TRBJ2-2; D gene ambiguous. The CDR3 length is 13 residues. The V gene lost 8 bases and the J gene lost 5 bases, with 12 bases spanning the gap. CDR3 sequence: CASPLAATGELFF. The CDR3 nucleotides are TGTGCCAGCCCTCTCGCGGCGACCGGGGAGCTGTTTTTT.

This rearrangement joins TRBV15 to TRBJ2-3; D perhaps matches TRBD2 (6 bases). The CDR3 runs to 16 residues. Per the germline V gene, CDR1 is LNHNV and CDR2 is YYDKDF (reference sequence). V lost 0 bases to trimming and J lost 2 bases, with 12 bases between them. CDR3 in amino acids: CATSRERGGATDTQYF. CDR3 DNA: TGTGCCACCAGCAGAGAACGTGGCGGGGCCACAGATACGCAGTATTTT.

The J gene is TRBJ2-7, the V gene TRBV7-3; unclear D gene. Germline V gene data show CDR1 as SGHTA and CDR2 as FQGTGA. V lost 5 bases and J lost 6, with 14 bases in between. CDR3 size: 13 residues. CDR3 coding DNA: TGTGCCAGCAGCGCTACAATGTCTTCCGAGCAGTACTTC. Translated, it gives CASSATMSSEQYF. The whole variable domain, remainder taken from reference TRBV7-3 and TRBJ2-7, is GAGVSQTPSNKVTEKGKYVELRCDPISGHTALYWYRQSLGQGPEFLIYFQGTGAADDSGLPNDRFFAVRPEGSVSTLKIQRTERGDSAVYLCASSATMSSEQYFGPGTRLTVT.

This clonotype was detected ten times or more. The genes are TRBV12-3 or TRBV12-4 and TRBJ2-1; 12 bases are a match to TRBD2. With 2 bases clipped from V and 10 bases from J, the junction kept 6 bases outside the gene matches. This CDR3 has 15 residues. CDR3 coding DNA: TGTGCCAGCAGTTTATTGTCTAGCGGGGGGGACGAGCAGTTCTTC. This codes for CASSLLSSGGDEQFF.

There are a few counts of this clonotype. The CDR3, as DNA: TGTGCCAGCAGTTTAGCAGGGGCTTCCGAGCAGTACTTC. Translation: CASSLAGASEQYF. The rearrangement uses TRBV27 and TRBJ2-7; possibly TRBD1 for D (6 bases). This CDR3 contains 13 residues. CDR1 MNHEY and CDR2 SMNVEV come from the germline V gene (reference sequence). Trimming stripped 2 bases from V and 6 bases from J, with 11 bases between.